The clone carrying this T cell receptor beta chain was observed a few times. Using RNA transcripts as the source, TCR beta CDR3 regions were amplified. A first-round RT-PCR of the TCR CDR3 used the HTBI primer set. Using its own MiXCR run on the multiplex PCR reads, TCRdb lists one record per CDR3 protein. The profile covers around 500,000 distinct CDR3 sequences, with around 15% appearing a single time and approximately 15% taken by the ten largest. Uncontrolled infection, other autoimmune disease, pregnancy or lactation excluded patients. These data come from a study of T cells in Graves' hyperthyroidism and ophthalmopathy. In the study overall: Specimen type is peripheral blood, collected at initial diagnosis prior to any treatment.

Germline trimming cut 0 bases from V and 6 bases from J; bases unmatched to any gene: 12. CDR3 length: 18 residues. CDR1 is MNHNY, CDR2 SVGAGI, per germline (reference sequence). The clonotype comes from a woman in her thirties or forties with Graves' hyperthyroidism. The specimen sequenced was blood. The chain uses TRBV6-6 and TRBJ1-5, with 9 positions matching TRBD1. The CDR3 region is CASSYSPSTGGSVQPQHF. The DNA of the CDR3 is TGTGCCAGCAGTTACTCCCCGTCGACAGGGGGATCGGTTCAGCCCCAGCATTTT.